This T cell receptor beta chain was obtained from a study of tumor and adjacent non-tumor tissue in lung cancer. Overall study: On average, productive TCRbeta reads reached about 4.17 million per sample. Study outcomes and limitations: Shorter survival was associated with higher TCR diversity in tumors. Top 100 clones took a larger repertoire share in normal lung. Compared with tumor, normal lung showed significantly lower TCR diversity.

V was trimmed by 0 bases and J by 2 bases, leaving 10 bases between them. Germline CDR1 reads LGHNA; CDR2 reads YNFKEQ. CDR3 size: 15 residues. As for this clonotype: Antigen specificity is unknown.

TCRbeta libraries were built with three rounds of nested PCR, modified from ARM-PCR. In TCRdb, the multiplex PCR reads were re-called with MiXCR into one record per CDR3 protein. The sample carries about 140,000 distinct CDR3 sequences, around 61% recorded once. RNA was extracted from bulk tissue without any cell sorting. This chain uses TRBV4-2 with TRBJ1-2; D uncertain. This clonotype originated in a man aged 55 to 70 with small cell lung cancer. Material: lung tumor tissue. The CDR3 DNA reads TGTGCCAGCAGCCAAGATCTTAGAGGGAACTATGGCTACACCTTC. Translated: CASSQDLRGNYGYTF.